Included here is one TCR beta chain sequence, with context. The data originate from a study of blood T cell repertoires in COVID-19. Trimming pared 3 bases from V and 3 bases from J, leaving 15 bases between. Per the germline V gene, CDR1 is DFQATT and CDR2 is SNEGSKA (reference sequence). There are 15 residues in the CDR3. Original methodology: Amplification of reference gene primers was used by the study to estimate nucleated cell counts. This table comes from immunoSEQ multiplex PCR, and its TCRdb copy is limited to in-frame clones, with some not included. V and J calls and clone size come straight from that table; D and trimming were deduced from the DNA. Of about 270,000 clones in the sample, 85% to 95% are singletons; the top ten hold about 3%. Residents of about two dozen US areas, aged about 18 to 95 years, made up the participants. The study assigned cohorts using participant-reported clinical history. Within 2 weeks before study entry, exposed participants met a COVID-19 case.

Sequencing input: PBMCs or T cells enriched from blood (not recorded which). This receptor was taken from a man aged 35 to 55 who had been exposed to COVID-19. The V call is TRBV20-1, the J call TRBJ1-5; D unresolved. CDR3 region: CSASSGHSFNQPQHF. The CDR3 region has the DNA TGCAGTGCTAGTTCGGGTCACTCATTCAATCAGCCCCAGCATTTT.